The clone carrying this T cell receptor (beta chain) was detected ten times or more. Its antigen is unknown. Without any cell sorting, about 19-32 mg of bulk tissue yielded co-extracted RNA and DNA. Surgical resection served as treatment for the primary liver carcinoma of these patients. Five distinct regions per tumor were sampled. The data are from a study of tumor-infiltrating lymphocytes in primary liver carcinoma. Study-level information: Men as well as women, aged 30 to 69 years, made up the patients.

This CDR3 is 17 amino acids long. The germline gives CDR1 SGHDT, CDR2 YYEEEE. Trimming took 2 bases from V and 0 from J, leaving 12 bases between them. Starting from approximately 470 ng of total RNA, TCR beta cDNA was produced with a primer in the constant region. Three-round nested multiplex PCR performed with slightly modified ARM-PCR produced the TCR beta libraries. PCR rounds one and two used TRBV1-TRBV30 forward primers with a C-beta reverse primer for approximately 10 cycles each. In TCRdb, the multiplex PCR reads were re-called with MiXCR into one record per CDR3 protein. The sample lists approximately 120,000 distinct CDR3 sequences, under 65% occurring once. The study's findings and limits: Tumors and blood were compared for top-250-clone fraction, and tumors had the significantly higher value (p = 0.039).

The sequence was obtained from an older woman with primary liver carcinoma and hepatitis B virus infection. The chain recombines TRBV5-6 with TRBJ1-6; the D is unclear. The sequencing sample was made of liver tumor tissue from sampling region 3. Subset given: tumor region T3, left-lateral pole. The CDR3 spells CASSFRGDLSYNSPLHF. In DNA, the CDR3 is TGTGCCAGCAGCTTCCGCGGGGATCTCTCCTATAATTCACCCCTCCACTTT.